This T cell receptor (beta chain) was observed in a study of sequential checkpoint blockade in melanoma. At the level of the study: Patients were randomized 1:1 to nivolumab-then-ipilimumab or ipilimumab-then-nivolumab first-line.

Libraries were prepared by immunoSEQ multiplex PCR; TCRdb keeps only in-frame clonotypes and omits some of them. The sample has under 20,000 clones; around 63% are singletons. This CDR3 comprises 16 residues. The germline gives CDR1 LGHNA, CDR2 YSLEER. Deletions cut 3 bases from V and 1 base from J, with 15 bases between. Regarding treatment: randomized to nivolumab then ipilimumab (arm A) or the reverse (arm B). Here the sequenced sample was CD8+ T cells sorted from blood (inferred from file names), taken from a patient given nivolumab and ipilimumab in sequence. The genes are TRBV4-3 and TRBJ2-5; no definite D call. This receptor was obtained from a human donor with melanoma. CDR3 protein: CASSQDRVAGQETQYF. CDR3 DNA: TGCGCCAGCAGCCAGGATCGAGTGGCAGGCCAAGAGACCCAGTACTTC.